The source of this TCR beta chain is a study of early T cells in non-severe SARS-CoV-2 infection. Study overall: Sequencing used unsorted whole-blood bulk RNA, so chains lack pairing. Study-wide findings and caveats: VDJdb matches were skewed toward anti-spike CD8 T cell responses.

Trimming removed 7 bases from V and 8 bases from J; junction bases left unmatched: 5. CDR1 is SQVTM, CDR2 ANQGSEA, per germline. The CDR3 totals 11 residues. This clonotype appeared many times. Antigen: not known. Individually, cDNA molecules had unique molecular identifiers attached to them. TCRdb reanalysed the 5' RACE reads using MiXCR and keeps one entry per CDR3 protein. The top ten clones hold under 6.5% of a sample with tens of thousands of distinct CDR3 sequences, 4.9% of them seen once. The chain carries TRBV29-1 and TRBJ2-1, with 7 bases matching TRBD1. The source is an adult who was a healthcare worker with PCR-confirmed SARS-CoV-2 infection or an uninfected control (not recorded which). Sequenced sample: whole blood. The CDR3 sequence is CSDRQGDEQFF. The CDR3 bases are TGCAGCGATAGACAGGGAGATGAGCAGTTCTTC.